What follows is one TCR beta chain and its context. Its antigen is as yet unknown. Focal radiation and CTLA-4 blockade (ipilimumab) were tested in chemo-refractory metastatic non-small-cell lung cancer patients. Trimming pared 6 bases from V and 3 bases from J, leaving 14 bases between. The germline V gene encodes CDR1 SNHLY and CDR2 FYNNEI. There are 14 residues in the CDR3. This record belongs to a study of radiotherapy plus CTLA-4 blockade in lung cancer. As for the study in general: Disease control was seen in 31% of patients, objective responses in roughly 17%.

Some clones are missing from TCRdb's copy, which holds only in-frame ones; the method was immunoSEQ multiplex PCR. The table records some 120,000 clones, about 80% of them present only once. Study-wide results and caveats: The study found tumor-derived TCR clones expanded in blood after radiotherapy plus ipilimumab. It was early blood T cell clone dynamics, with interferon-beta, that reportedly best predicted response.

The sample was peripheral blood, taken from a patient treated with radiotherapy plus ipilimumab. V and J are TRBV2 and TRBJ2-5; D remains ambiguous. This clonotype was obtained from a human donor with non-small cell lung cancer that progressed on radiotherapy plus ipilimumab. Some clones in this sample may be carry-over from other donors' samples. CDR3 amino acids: CASRNDRTEETQYF. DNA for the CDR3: TGTGCCAGCAGAAATGACCGGACGGAAGAGACCCAGTACTTC.